This TCR gamma chain emerged from a study of gamma delta lymphoproliferative disorders and STAT genes. Study overall: Some sequenced Tgammadelta LGLL patients were symptomatic; others had indolent disease. For the delta chain, EuroClonality-NGS standard procedure was applied. Whole-study findings and limits: Delta repertoires did not separate groups, but patient gamma repertoires clustered apart.

After removal of 1 base from V and 3 bases from J, the junction contained 6 bases not matched to a gene. The CDR3 consists of 14 residues. Germline CDR1 is EGSNGY and CDR2 is YDSYNSKV. TCRdb reanalysed the multiplex PCR reads with CATT. There are approximately 2,000 gamma-chain clones in the sample; approximately 9.7% occur only once, and 50% to 60% lies in the top ten. In this sample, this clone turned up a few times. Its antigen remains unidentified. Sequencing used genomic DNA taken from PBMCs of patients and controls. The specimen sequenced was blood. The receptor was isolated from a human donor with gamma-delta T-cell large granular lymphocyte leukemia. This chain uses TRGV2 with TRGJ1 or TRGJ2. In the absence of a J gene in TCRdb, the DNA was matched to germline to assign it here. The CDR3 reads CATWDGPRYYKKLF. CDR3 bases: TGTGCCACCTGGGACGGCCCCCGTTATTATAAGAAACTCTTT.